A single sample gave rise to the 2 T cell receptor beta chains below, sequenced in a study of T cell responses to AZD1222 COVID-19 vaccine. The repertoire was sequenced with immunoSEQ multiplex PCR; TCRdb's copy has only in-frame clones and lacks some. The sample includes about 120,000 clones, 85% to 90% of them seen just once. This specimen consisted of peripheral blood, obtained on day 0 of AZD1222 vaccination. Receptor source: an adult in good health.

This clone was counted a single time. The CDR3: CASSYSGASGGYEQYF. The CDR3, as DNA: TGTGCCAGCAGTTACTCCGGGGCTAGCGGGGGCTACGAGCAGTACTTC. The V call is TRBV6-5, the J call TRBJ2-7, with 10 positions matching TRBD2. This CDR3 has 16 amino acids. CDR1 and CDR2 (germline): MNHEY, SVGAGI. Germline trimming cut 0 bases from V and 3 bases from J; bases unmatched to any gene: 5.

This clone was recorded a few times. The CDR3 region has the DNA TGCGCCAGCAGCCTGGGTCTCGACTATGGCTACACCTTC. The encoded protein is CASSLGLDYGYTF. The chain recombines TRBV4-1 with TRBJ1-2; D gene ambiguous. The CDR3 consists of 13 residues. The germline V gene encodes CDR1 MGHRA and CDR2 YSYEKL. The germline V and J ends were trimmed by 4 bases and 3 bases, with 9 bases remaining between them.